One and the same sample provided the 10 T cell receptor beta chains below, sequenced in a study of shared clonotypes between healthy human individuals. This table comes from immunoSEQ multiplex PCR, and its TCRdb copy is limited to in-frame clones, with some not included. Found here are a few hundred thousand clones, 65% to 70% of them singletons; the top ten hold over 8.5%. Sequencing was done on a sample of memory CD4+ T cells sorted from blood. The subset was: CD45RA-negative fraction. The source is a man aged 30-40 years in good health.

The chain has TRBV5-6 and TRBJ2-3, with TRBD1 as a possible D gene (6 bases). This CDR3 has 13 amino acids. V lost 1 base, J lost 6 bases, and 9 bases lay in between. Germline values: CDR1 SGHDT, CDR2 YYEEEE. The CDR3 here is CASSLRQVDTQYF. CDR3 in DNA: TGTGCCAGCAGCTTGAGACAGGTGGATACGCAGTATTTT.

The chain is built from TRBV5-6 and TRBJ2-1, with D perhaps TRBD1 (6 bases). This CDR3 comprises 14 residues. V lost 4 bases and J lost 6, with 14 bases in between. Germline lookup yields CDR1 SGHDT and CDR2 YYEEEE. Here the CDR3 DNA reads TGTGCCAGCAGCGACCGTCAGGGGTCCAATGAGCAGTTCTTC. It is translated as CASSDRQGSNEQFF.

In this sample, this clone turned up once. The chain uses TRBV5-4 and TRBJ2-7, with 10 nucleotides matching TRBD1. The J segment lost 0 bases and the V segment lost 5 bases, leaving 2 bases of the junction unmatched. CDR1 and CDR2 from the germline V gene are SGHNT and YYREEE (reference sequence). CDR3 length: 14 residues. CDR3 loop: CASSWDRGSYEQYF. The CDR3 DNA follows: TGTGCCAGCAGTTGGGACAGGGGCTCCTACGAGCAGTACTTC.

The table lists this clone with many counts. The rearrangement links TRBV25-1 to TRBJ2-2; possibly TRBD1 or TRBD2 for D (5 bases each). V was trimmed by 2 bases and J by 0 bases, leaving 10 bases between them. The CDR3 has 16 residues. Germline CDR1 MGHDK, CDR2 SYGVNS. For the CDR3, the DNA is TGTGCCAGCAGTGAAGGGGGATTCGCGAACACCGGGGAGCTGTTTTTT. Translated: CASSEGGFANTGELFF.

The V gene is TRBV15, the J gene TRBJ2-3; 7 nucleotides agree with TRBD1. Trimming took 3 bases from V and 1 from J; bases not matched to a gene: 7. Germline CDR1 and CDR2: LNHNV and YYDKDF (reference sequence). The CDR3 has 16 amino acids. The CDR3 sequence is CATSRGDGQGTDTQYF. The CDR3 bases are TGTGCCACCAGCAGGGGAGACGGACAGGGCACAGATACGCAGTATTTT.

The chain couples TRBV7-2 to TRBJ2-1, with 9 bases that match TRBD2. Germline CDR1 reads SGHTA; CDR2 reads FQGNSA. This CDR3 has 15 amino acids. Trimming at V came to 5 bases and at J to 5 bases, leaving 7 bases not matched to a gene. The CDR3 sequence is CASSPGLAPNNEQFF. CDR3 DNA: TGTGCCAGCAGCCCGGGACTAGCCCCTAACAATGAGCAGTTCTTC.

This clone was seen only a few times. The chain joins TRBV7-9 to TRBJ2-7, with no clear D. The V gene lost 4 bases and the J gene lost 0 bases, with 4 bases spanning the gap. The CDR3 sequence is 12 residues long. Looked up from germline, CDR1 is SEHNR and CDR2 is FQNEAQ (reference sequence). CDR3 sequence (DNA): TGTGCCAGCAGCTCCCCCTCCTACGAGCAGTACTTC. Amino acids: CASSSPSYEQYF.

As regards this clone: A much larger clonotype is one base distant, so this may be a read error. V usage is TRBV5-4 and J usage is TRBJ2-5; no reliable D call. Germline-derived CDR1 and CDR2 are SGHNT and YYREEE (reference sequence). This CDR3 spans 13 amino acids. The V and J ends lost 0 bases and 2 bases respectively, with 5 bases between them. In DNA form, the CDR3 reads TGTGCCAGCAGCTTGGGACTGCAAGAGACCCAGTACTTC. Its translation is CASSLGLQETQYF.

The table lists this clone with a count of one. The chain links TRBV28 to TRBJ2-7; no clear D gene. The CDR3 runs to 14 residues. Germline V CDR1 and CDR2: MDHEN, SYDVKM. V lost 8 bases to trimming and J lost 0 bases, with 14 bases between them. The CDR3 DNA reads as TGTGCCAGCCGCCTCCCCGGACCCTCCTACGAGCAGTACTTC. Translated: CASRLPGPSYEQYF.

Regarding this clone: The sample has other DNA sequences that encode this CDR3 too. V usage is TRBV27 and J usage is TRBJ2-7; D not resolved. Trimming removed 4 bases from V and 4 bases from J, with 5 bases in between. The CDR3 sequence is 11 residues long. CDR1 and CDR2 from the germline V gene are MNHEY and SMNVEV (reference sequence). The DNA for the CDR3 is TGTGCCAGCAGTTCCCTTTACGAGCAGTACTTC. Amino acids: CASSSLYEQYF.